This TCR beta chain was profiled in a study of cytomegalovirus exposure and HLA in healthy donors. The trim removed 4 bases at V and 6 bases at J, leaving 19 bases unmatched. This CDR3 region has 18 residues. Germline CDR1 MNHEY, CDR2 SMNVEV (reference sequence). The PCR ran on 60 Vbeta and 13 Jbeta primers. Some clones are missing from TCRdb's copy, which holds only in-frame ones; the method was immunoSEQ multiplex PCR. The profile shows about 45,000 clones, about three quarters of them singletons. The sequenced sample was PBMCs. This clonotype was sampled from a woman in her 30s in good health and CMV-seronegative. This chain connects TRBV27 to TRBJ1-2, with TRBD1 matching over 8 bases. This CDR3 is CASSSNGQGSKRWDGYTF. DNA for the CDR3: TGTGCCAGCAGTTCCAATGGACAGGGAAGTAAGAGGTGGGATGGCTACACCTTC.